This T cell receptor beta chain appears in the sequencing data of a study of blood T cell repertoires in COVID-19. Study-wide background: Sites across the United States, Italy and Spain contributed samples from acute and convalescent COVID-19.

This clone was observed a single time. Trimming took 3 bases from V and 0 from J, leaving 12 bases between them. Per the germline V gene, CDR1 is MNHEY and CDR2 is SMNVEV (reference sequence). CDR3 length: 15 amino acids. The protocol was immunoSEQ multiplex PCR, while the TCRdb copy is restricted to in-frame clones and leaves out a portion. The repertoire consists of under 200,000 clones, with roughly 80% occurring once and the leading ten covering approximately 6.9%. The source of this sequence is a man between 60 and 75 years old with acute or convalescent COVID-19. Source material: peripheral blood. J is TRBJ2-7 and V is TRBV27, with D tentatively TRBD2 (6 bases). The CDR3 nucleotides are TGTGCCAGCAGTTTTGGTGGGGGGTTCTCCTACGAGCAGTACTTC. Protein sequence: CASSFGGGFSYEQYF.